The next 14 T cell receptor beta chains were all read from a single sample in a study of blood T cell repertoires in COVID-19. Clones were sequenced by immunoSEQ multiplex PCR, and TCRdb holds only the in-frame ones, with some missing. The repertoire holds over 65,000 clones, roughly 81% seen once, with around 9.2% in the top ten. Sequencing was performed on peripheral blood. Every receptor here comes from a human donor in a cohort sampled during active COVID-19.

This sequence joins TRBV11-2 and TRBJ2-3; TRBD2 is a possible D gene (7 bases). Looked up from germline, CDR1 is SGHAT and CDR2 is FQNNGV. The V end lost 5 bases, the J end lost 5 bases, and 23 bases lay between the germline ends. This CDR3 comprises 17 residues. The CDR3 loop is CASSPGIGGARVDTQYF. CDR3 sequence (DNA): TGTGCCAGCAGCCCCGGCATAGGGGGGGCGCGGGTAGATACGCAGTATTTT.

CDR3: CASSQVASGAYGYTF. In DNA form, the CDR3 reads TGTGCCAGCAGCCAGGTCGCGTCAGGCGCCTATGGCTACACCTTC. The chain joins TRBV4-2 to TRBJ1-2; no reliable D call. V was trimmed by 3 bases and J by 4 bases, leaving 15 bases between them. The CDR3 has 15 amino acids. The germline V gene encodes CDR1 LGHNA and CDR2 YNFKEQ.

This clone has just a few counts. The J gene is TRBJ1-2, the V gene TRBV30; D is uncertain. This CDR3 is 14 amino acids long. V was trimmed by 2 bases and J by 5 bases, leaving 15 bases between them. In germline, CDR1 is GTSNPN, CDR2 SVGIG (reference sequence). In nucleotides, the CDR3 is TGTGCCTGGAGTTGGAGGGATAGGGTGTATGGCTACACCTTC. Translating gives CAWSWRDRVYGYTF.

A single count supports this clone. The chain is built from TRBV28 and TRBJ1-1; D gene uncertain. Trimming pared 5 bases from V and 1 base from J, leaving 11 bases between. Germline values: CDR1 MDHEN, CDR2 SYDVKM. The CDR3 runs 14 residues. The DNA of the CDR3 is TGTGCCAGCAGTCCCAGGAAGGAGAACACTGAAGCTTTCTTT. This sequence encodes CASSPRKENTEAFF.

The gene calls are TRBV2 and TRBJ1-5; D might be TRBD1 (5 bases). Germline V gene lookup returns CDR1 SNHLY and CDR2 FYNNEI. With 8 bases removed from V and 5 bases from J, the gap between germline ends came to 10 bases. The CDR3 runs to 12 residues. CDR3 residues: CASGFRDQPQHF. CDR3 sequence (DNA): TGTGCCAGCGGGTTCAGGGATCAGCCCCAGCATTTT.

This clone turned up a few times. The chain uses TRBV9 and TRBJ2-3; 14 nucleotides match TRBD2. Germline V gene data show CDR1 as SGDLS and CDR2 as YYNGEE. The ends lost 3 bases at V and 1 base at J; junction bases unmatched: 7. The CDR3 extends over 18 amino acids. CDR3 sequence (DNA): TGTGCCAGCAGCGAGGGACTAGCGGGAGAAGGTGGCACAGATACGCAGTATTTT. Translation: CASSEGLAGEGGTDTQYF. The whole variable domain, remainder taken from reference TRBV9 and TRBJ2-3, is DSGVTQTPKHLITATGQRVTLRCSPRSGDLSVYWYQQSLDQGLQFLIQYYNGEERAKGNILERFSAQQFPDLHSELNLSSLELGDSALYFCASSEGLAGEGGTDTQYFGPGTRLTVL.

The CDR3 loop is CASSAKSGQGVMNTEAFF. CDR3 in DNA: TGTGCCAGCAGCGCAAAATCGGGACAGGGGGTCATGAACACTGAAGCTTTCTTT. The chain uses TRBV21-1 and TRBJ1-1; TRBD1, the table's D call, was not compared with the DNA. TRBV21-1 is an annotated pseudogene. The CDR3 runs 18 residues.

The J gene is TRBJ2-2, the V gene TRBV7-3; 11 positions agree with TRBD2. Germline CDR1 and CDR2: SGHTA and FQGTGA. This CDR3 contains 16 residues. V trimming: 5 bases; J trimming: 7 bases; junction bases outside the gene matches: 9. In DNA form, the CDR3 reads TGTGCCAGCAGCCATATAGCGGGAGGGCTTGTCGGGGAGCTGTTTTTT. Translated: CASSHIAGGLVGELFF.

The chain uses TRBV19 and TRBJ2-4; 7 bases are a match to TRBD2. Per germline, CDR1 LNHDA and CDR2 SQIVND (reference sequence). The CDR3 has 14 amino acids. The V segment lost 3 bases and the J segment 8 bases; nucleotides outside the gene matches: 7. CDR3 region: CASSIVALADIQYF. In DNA form, the CDR3 reads TGTGCCAGTAGTATTGTGGCTCTAGCGGACATTCAGTACTTC.

The chain combines TRBV20-1 with TRBJ2-7; no clear D gene. Trimming stripped 3 bases from V and 3 bases from J, with 6 bases between. This CDR3 has 11 amino acids. Germline CDR1 reads DFQATT; CDR2 reads SNEGSKA (reference sequence). The CDR3 loop reads CSASRVYEQYF. The CDR3 nucleotides read TGCAGTGCTAGTCGGGTCTACGAGCAGTACTTC.

The gene calls are TRBV27 and TRBJ1-3; tentative D call: TRBD1 (5 bases). Looked up from germline, CDR1 is MNHEY and CDR2 is SMNVEV (reference sequence). The CDR3 runs to 14 residues. V lost 4 bases, J lost 7 bases, and 14 bases lay in between. CDR3 protein: CASSSRGSGNTIYF. The DNA for the CDR3 is TGTGCCAGCAGTTCGCGGGGCTCCGGGAACACCATATATTTT.

This clone was detected a few times. This chain joins TRBV28 and TRBJ1-3, with 10 positions matching TRBD1. The germline CDR1 and CDR2 sequences are MDHEN and SYDVKM. Unmatched junction bases numbered 11, after V lost 6 bases and J lost 0 bases. This CDR3 is 18 amino acids long. As DNA, the CDR3 is TGTGCCAGCAGACCCCTCCACGGGACAGGGGTCTCTGGAAACACCATATATTTT. Protein: CASRPLHGTGVSGNTIYF.

This CDR3 is CASSALGGGTDTQYF. As DNA, the CDR3 is TGTGCCAGCAGTGCCCTTGGGGGGGGCACAGATACGCAGTATTTT. The gene calls are TRBV6-4 and TRBJ2-3; TRBD2 matches at 7 bases. This CDR3 spans 15 amino acids. V trimming: 4 bases; J trimming: 1 base; junction bases outside the gene matches: 5. Per germline, CDR1 MRHNA and CDR2 SNTAGT.

This clone was detected a few times. This rearrangement joins TRBV19 to TRBJ1-2; tentative D call: TRBD1 (6 bases). V was shortened by 4 bases and J by 3 bases, with 9 bases between the two germline ends. Germline CDR1 LNHDA, CDR2 SQIVND (reference sequence). The CDR3 length is 13 residues. The CDR3 coding sequence is TGTGCCAGTAGTAACAGGGAATACTATGGCTACACCTTC. This sequence encodes CASSNREYYGYTF.